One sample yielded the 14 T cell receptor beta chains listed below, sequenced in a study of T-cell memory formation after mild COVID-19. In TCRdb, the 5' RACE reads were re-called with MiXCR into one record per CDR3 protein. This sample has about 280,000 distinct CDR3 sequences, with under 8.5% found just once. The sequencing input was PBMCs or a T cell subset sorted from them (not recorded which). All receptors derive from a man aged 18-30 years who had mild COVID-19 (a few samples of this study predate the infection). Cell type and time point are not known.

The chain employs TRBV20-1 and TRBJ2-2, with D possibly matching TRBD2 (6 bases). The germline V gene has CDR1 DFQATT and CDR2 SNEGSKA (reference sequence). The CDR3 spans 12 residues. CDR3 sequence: CSSPGDTGELFF. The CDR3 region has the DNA TGCAGCTCACCGGGGGACACCGGGGAGCTGTTTTTT.

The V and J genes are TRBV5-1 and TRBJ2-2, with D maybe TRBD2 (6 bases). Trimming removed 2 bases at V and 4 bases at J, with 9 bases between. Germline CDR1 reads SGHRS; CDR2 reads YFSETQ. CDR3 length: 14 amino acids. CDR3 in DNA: TGCGCCAGCAGCTTTTCGGGGGTCACCGGGGAGCTGTTTTTT. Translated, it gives CASSFSGVTGELFF.

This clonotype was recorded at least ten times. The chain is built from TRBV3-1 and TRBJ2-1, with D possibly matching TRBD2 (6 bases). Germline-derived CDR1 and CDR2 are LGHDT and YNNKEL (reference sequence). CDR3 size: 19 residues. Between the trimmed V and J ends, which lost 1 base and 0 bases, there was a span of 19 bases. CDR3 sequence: CASSQVSGLPLNSYNEQFF. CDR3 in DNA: TGTGCCAGCAGCCAAGTCAGCGGGCTACCCTTGAACTCCTACAATGAGCAGTTCTTC.

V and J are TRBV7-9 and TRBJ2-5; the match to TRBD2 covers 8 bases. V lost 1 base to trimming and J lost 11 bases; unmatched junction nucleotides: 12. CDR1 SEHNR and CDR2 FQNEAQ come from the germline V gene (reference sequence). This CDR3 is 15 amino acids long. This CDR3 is CASSLVSGTRREQYF. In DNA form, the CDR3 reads TGTGCCAGCAGCTTAGTTAGCGGGACCCGGCGGGAGCAGTACTTC. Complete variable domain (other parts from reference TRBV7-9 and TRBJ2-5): DTGVSQNPRHKITKRGQNVTFRCDPISEHNRLYWYRQTLGQGPEFLTYFQNEAQLEKSRLLSDRFSAERPKGSFSTLEIQRTEQGDSAMYLCASSLVSGTRREQYFGPGTRLLVL.

CDR3 nucleotide sequence: TGTGCCAGCAGCTTCGGCGGGGGACTATACAATGAGCAGTTCTTC. The encoded protein is CASSFGGGLYNEQFF. The rearrangement joins TRBV7-2 to TRBJ2-1, with TRBD2 matching over 7 bases. Germline-derived CDR1 and CDR2 are SGHTA and FQGNSA. The V segment lost 3 bases and the J segment 4 bases; nucleotides outside the gene matches: 6. The CDR3 is 15 residues long.

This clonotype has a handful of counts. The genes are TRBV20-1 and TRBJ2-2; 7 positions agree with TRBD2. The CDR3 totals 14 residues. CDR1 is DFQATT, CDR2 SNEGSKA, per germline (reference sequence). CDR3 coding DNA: TGCAGCGCCGACCGGGGGGTAGACACCGGGGAGCTGTTTTTT. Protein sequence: CSADRGVDTGELFF.

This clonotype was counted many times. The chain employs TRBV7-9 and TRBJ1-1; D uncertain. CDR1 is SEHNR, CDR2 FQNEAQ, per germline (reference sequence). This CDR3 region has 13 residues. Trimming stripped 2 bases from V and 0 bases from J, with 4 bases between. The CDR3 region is CASSLTMNTEAFF. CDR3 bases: TGTGCCAGCAGCTTAACAATGAACACTGAAGCTTTCTTT.

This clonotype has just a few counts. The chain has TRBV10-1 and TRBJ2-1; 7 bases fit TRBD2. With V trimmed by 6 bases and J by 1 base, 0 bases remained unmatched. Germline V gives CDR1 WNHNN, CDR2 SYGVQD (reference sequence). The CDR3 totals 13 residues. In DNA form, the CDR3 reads TGCGCCAGCAGCGGGGGGTCCTACAATGAGCAGTTCTTC. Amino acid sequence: CASSGGSYNEQFF.

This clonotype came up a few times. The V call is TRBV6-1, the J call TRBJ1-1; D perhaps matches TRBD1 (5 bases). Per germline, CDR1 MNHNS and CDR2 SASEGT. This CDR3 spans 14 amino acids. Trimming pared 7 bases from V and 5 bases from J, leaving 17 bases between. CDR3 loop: CASNGPGRWTEAFF. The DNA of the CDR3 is TGTGCCAGCAATGGACCAGGGAGGTGGACTGAAGCTTTCTTT.

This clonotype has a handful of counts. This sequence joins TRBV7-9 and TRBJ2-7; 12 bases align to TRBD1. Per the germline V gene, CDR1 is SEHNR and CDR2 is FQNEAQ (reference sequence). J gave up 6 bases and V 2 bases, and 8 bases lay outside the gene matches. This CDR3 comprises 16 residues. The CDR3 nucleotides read TGTGCCAGCAGCTTAACCGGGACAGGGGGCAGGGGCGAGCAGTACGTC. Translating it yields CASSLTGTGGRGEQYV.

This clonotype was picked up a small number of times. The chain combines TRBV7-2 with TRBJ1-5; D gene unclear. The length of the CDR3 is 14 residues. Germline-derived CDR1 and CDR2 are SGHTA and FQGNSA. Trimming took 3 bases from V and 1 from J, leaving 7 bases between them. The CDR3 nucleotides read TGTGCCAGCAGCTTTTCACAGAGCAATCAGCCCCAGCATTTT. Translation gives CASSFSQSNQPQHF. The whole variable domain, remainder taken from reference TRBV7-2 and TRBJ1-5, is GAGVSQSPSNKVTEKGKDVELRCDPISGHTALYWYRQSLGQGLEFLIYFQGNSAPDKSGLPSDRFSAERTGGSVSTLTIQRTQQEDSAVYLCASSFSQSNQPQHFGDGTRLSIL.

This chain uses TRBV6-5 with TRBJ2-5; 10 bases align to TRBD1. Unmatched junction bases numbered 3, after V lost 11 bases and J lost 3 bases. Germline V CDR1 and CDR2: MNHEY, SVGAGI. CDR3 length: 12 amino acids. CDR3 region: CAAGTGEETQYF. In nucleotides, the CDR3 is TGTGCCGCGGGGACAGGGGAAGAGACCCAGTACTTC.

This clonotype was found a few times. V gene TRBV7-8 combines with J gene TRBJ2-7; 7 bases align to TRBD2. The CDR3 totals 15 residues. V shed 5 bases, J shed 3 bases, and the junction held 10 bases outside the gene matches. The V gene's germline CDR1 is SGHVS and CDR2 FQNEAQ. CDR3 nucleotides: TGTGCCAGCAGCGTCGGTCGGGGAGGGAGCTACGAGCAGTACTTC. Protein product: CASSVGRGGSYEQYF.

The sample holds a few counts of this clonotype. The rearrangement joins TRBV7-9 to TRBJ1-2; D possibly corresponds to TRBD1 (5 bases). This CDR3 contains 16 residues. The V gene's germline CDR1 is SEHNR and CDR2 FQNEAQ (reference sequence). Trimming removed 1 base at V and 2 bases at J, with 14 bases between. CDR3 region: CASSLGVWTPNYGYTF. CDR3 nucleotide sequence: TGTGCCAGCAGCTTAGGTGTGTGGACACCAAACTATGGCTACACCTTC.